These 26 T cell receptor beta chains originate from one sample sequenced in a study of cytomegalovirus exposure and HLA in healthy donors. This PCR relied on a set of 60 Vbeta primers and 13 Jbeta primers. Method: immunoSEQ multiplex PCR; TCRdb's copy keeps in-frame clones and lacks some. The table lists roughly 100,000 clones, roughly 13% of them singletons. The sequencing input was PBMCs. Source of these receptors: a man in his forties or fifties in good health and CMV-seropositive.

CDR3 amino acids: CASTPGQGSHEQYF. The DNA of the CDR3 is TGTGCCAGCACCCCGGGACAGGGGAGCCACGAGCAGTACTTC. J is TRBJ2-7 and V is TRBV2; 10 bases agree with TRBD1. Per germline, CDR1 SNHLY and CDR2 FYNNEI. CDR3 length: 14 amino acids. The V gene end was trimmed by 7 bases and the J gene end by 5 bases; junction bases not matched to a gene: 8.

The chain uses TRBV7-9 and TRBJ2-3; 10 nucleotides line up with TRBD1. Germline loops: CDR1 SEHNR, CDR2 FQNEAQ (reference sequence). The CDR3 is 15 amino acids. Germline trimming cut 5 bases from V and 9 bases from J; bases unmatched to any gene: 11. The CDR3 DNA reads TGTGCCAGCAGCCCTCGGCTCCGGGACAGGGGCACGCAGTATTTT. Its translation: CASSPRLRDRGTQYF.

This clone was seen a few times. V and J are TRBV4-3 and TRBJ2-7, with 9 bases matching TRBD1. V lost 0 bases and J lost 5; bases outside the gene matches: 8. Germline CDR1 LGHNA, CDR2 YSLEER. CDR3 length: 16 amino acids. The CDR3 region is CASSQDRGQGPNEQYF. CDR3 nucleotide sequence: TGCGCCAGCAGCCAAGATAGGGGACAGGGCCCCAACGAGCAGTACTTC.

This chain connects TRBV5-1 to TRBJ1-1; no firm D call. Trimming pared 0 bases from V and 1 base from J, leaving 10 bases between. From germline, CDR1 is SGHRS and CDR2 YFSETQ. The CDR3 has 15 amino acids. The CDR3 nucleotides read TGCGCCAGCAGCTTGGCCGCCACCGGGAACACTGAAGCTTTCTTT. Protein product: CASSLAATGNTEAFF.

Details on this clone: Other DNA sequences in this specimen translate into the identical CDR3. The V gene is TRBV29-1, the J gene TRBJ2-6; D is unresolved. The CDR3 covers 16 residues. Trimming removed 4 bases at V and 3 bases at J, with 16 bases between. Germline CDR1 is SQVTM and CDR2 is ANQGSEA. CDR3: CSVGNLWPNGANVLTF. In DNA, the CDR3 is TGCAGCGTTGGTAATTTGTGGCCAAATGGGGCCAACGTCCTGACTTTC.

This clone was detected a few times. The chain joins TRBV6-5 to TRBJ2-7; possible D gene TRBD2, 7 bases. The CDR3 is made up of 15 amino acids. V lost 2 bases and J lost 3, with 14 bases in between. Germline V gives CDR1 MNHEY, CDR2 SVGAGI. CDR3 region: CASSYGRGGIYEQYF. In DNA form, the CDR3 reads TGTGCCAGCAGTTACGGCCGCGGGGGCATCTACGAGCAGTACTTC.

The chain has TRBV6-1 and TRBJ2-1, with TRBD2 matching 12 bases. This CDR3 is built from 18 residues. J gave up 0 bases and V 4 bases, and 7 bases lay outside the gene matches. Per germline, CDR1 MNHNS and CDR2 SASEGT. DNA for the CDR3: TGTGCCAGCAGTGGAAGACTAGCGGGAGTCCGCTCCTACAATGAGCAGTTCTTC. This gives the protein CASSGRLAGVRSYNEQFF.

The CDR3 DNA reads TGTGCCAGCAGTGGAGGACAGGGGTGGGATGGCTACACCTTC. Residues: CASSGGQGWDGYTF. V is TRBV28 and J is TRBJ1-2, with 9 bases identical to TRBD1. After removal of 5 bases from V and 6 bases from J, the junction contained 7 bases not matched to a gene. The CDR3 length is 14 residues. Germline V gene sequence: CDR1 MDHEN, CDR2 SYDVKM.

This clone has a handful of counts. The rearrangement links TRBV19 to TRBJ1-6; 7 bases map to TRBD1. The CDR3 is 15 amino acids. The V gene's germline CDR1 is LNHDA and CDR2 SQIVND (reference sequence). With V trimmed by 6 bases and J by 5 bases, 7 bases remained unmatched. CDR3 nucleotide sequence: TGTGCCAGTAGCTCGAGGGACAGCAATAATTCACCCCTCCACTTT. Its protein product is CASSSRDSNNSPLHF.

CDR3 sequence: CASSLGSLGETQYF. Written as DNA, the CDR3 is TGCGCCAGCAGCTTGGGGTCGCTCGGAGAGACCCAGTACTTC. The chain carries TRBV5-1 and TRBJ2-5; D is uncertain. Germline CDR1 and CDR2: SGHRS and YFSETQ. V lost 0 bases and J 4 bases, leaving 10 bases between the germline ends. The CDR3 runs 14 residues.

This rearrangement joins TRBV10-3 to TRBJ2-7; maybe TRBD1 (6 bases). V lost 5 bases and J 2 bases, leaving 10 bases between the germline ends. The CDR3 consists of 13 residues. The germline gives CDR1 ENHRY, CDR2 SYGVKD. The CDR3, as DNA: TGTGCCATCAGTACAGGGCCAGCCTACGAGCAGTACTTC. Translated: CAISTGPAYEQYF.

This clone was seen more than once but under ten times. The chain carries TRBV30 and TRBJ2-7; no reliable D call. CDR1 and CDR2 (germline): GTSNPN, SVGIG (reference sequence). The length of the CDR3 is 13 residues. V dropped 4 bases and J dropped 6 bases, with 16 bases sitting between them. The CDR3 here is CAWIRPPETEQYF. For the CDR3, the DNA is TGTGCCTGGATCCGACCCCCGGAGACCGAGCAGTACTTC.

This chain links TRBV6-5 with TRBJ2-1; D gene ambiguous. V lost 2 bases, J lost 10 bases, and 9 bases lay in between. Germline CDR1 MNHEY, CDR2 SVGAGI. CDR3 length: 12 amino acids. The CDR3 DNA is TGTGCCAGCAGTTACGCCCACGGGGAGCAGTTCTTC. Residues: CASSYAHGEQFF.

The V gene is TRBV10-1, the J gene TRBJ2-7, with D possibly TRBD1 on 7 matching bases. The CDR3 length is 16 residues. Germline V gene sequence: CDR1 WNHNN, CDR2 SYGVQD (reference sequence). With 2 bases removed from V and 3 bases from J, the gap between germline ends came to 17 bases. The CDR3 nucleotides are TGCGCCAGCAGTGAGGGTCGGGCAGGGGGGAACTACGAGCAGTACTTC. This sequence encodes CASSEGRAGGNYEQYF.

This clone was counted only a few times. The chain carries TRBV5-6 and TRBJ1-1; D remains unclear. V dropped 2 bases and J dropped 4 bases, with 9 bases sitting between them. Per germline, CDR1 SGHDT and CDR2 YYEEEE. The CDR3 consists of 13 residues. CDR3 in amino acids: CASSLSISTEAFF. CDR3 DNA sequence: TGTGCCAGCAGCTTATCCATTAGCACTGAAGCTTTCTTT.

This rearrangement joins TRBV2 to TRBJ1-1, with TRBD1 as a possible D gene (5 bases). Trimming left V 6 bases short and J 5 bases short, with 16 bases between. This CDR3 comprises 14 residues. Germline lookup yields CDR1 SNHLY and CDR2 FYNNEI. The CDR3 here is CASRQGRRETEAFF. CDR3 sequence (DNA): TGTGCCAGCAGGCAGGGCCGAAGAGAAACTGAAGCTTTCTTT.

This sequence joins TRBV27 and TRBJ1-1; tentatively, D is TRBD1 (5 bases). Germline V gives CDR1 MNHEY, CDR2 SMNVEV (reference sequence). The V gene lost 6 bases and the J gene lost 0 bases, with 8 bases spanning the gap. The CDR3 runs 13 residues. The CDR3 nucleotides read TGTGCCAGCAGCCTGACAGTGAACACTGAAGCTTTCTTT. Translated, it gives CASSLTVNTEAFF.

This rearrangement joins TRBV15 to TRBJ2-7; weak D call: TRBD2 (6 bases). The germline CDR1 and CDR2 sequences are LNHNV and YYDKDF (reference sequence). The CDR3 is 13 amino acids. The V and J ends lost 5 bases and 7 bases respectively, with 15 bases between them. For the CDR3, the DNA is TGTGCCACCAGCCCCCGGCACCGGGAGGAGCAGTACTTC. It yields the protein CATSPRHREEQYF.

This clone was observed a handful of times. This sequence joins TRBV10-3 and TRBJ2-2; perhaps TRBD1 as D (6 bases). V was trimmed by 8 bases and J by 6 bases, leaving 10 bases between them. The CDR3 consists of 12 residues. Germline V CDR1 and CDR2: ENHRY, SYGVKD. The CDR3, as DNA: TGTGCCATCTCCACAGGGCCCGGGGAGCTGTTTTTT. It specifies CAISTGPGELFF.

This clone was recorded a few times. The chain uses TRBV5-6 and TRBJ2-2, with 8 bases lining up with TRBD2. V dropped 5 bases and J dropped 5; count of bases not matched to a gene: 14. The CDR3 consists of 17 residues. Germline CDR1 and CDR2: SGHDT and YYEEEE. The CDR3 nucleotides are TGTGCCAGCAGTTATCCCGTACTAGCGGAGGGGACCGGGGAGCTGTTTTTT. Amino acids: CASSYPVLAEGTGELFF. The full variable domain, its missing parts supplied by reference TRBV5-6 and TRBJ2-2, is DAGVTQSPTHLIKTRGQQVTLRCSPKSGHDTVSWYQQALGQGPQFIFQYYEEEERQRGNFPDRFSGHQFPNYSSELNVNALLLGDSALYLCASSYPVLAEGTGELFFGEGSRLTVL.

This clone was recorded a few times. This chain links TRBV29-1 with TRBJ1-2; D unclear. Trimming stripped 3 bases from V and 4 bases from J, with 9 bases between. The germline V gene has CDR1 SQVTM and CDR2 ANQGSEA. CDR3 length: 12 amino acids. Here the CDR3 reads CSVDRVLYGYTF. CDR3 nucleotide sequence: TGCAGCGTTGATCGAGTCCTCTATGGCTACACCTTC.

There are a few counts of this clone. The chain couples TRBV18 to TRBJ2-2, with no clear D. CDR3 size: 15 residues. Germline CDR1 reads KGHSH; CDR2 reads LQKENI. Trimming removed 1 base at V and 0 bases at J, with 6 bases between. CDR3 protein: CASSPRSANTGELFF. CDR3 in DNA: TGTGCCAGCTCACCACGGTCAGCGAACACCGGGGAGCTGTTTTTT.

The chain is built from TRBV29-1 and TRBJ2-3; maybe TRBD2 (5 bases). The CDR3 is 13 residues long. Germline loops: CDR1 SQVTM, CDR2 ANQGSEA. With 7 bases removed from V and 0 bases from J, the gap between germline ends came to 11 bases. The DNA of the CDR3 is TGCAGCGCCTCGGGCGGGAGCACAGATACGCAGTATTTT. Amino acids: CSASGGSTDTQYF.

This chain joins TRBV19 and TRBJ2-3; no firm D call. Germline lookup yields CDR1 LNHDA and CDR2 SQIVND (reference sequence). Trimming removed 6 bases at V and 5 bases at J, with 6 bases between. The CDR3 covers 11 residues. CDR3 nucleotides: TGTGCCAGTAGGCGCGGAGATACGCAGTATTTT. Translation: CASRRGDTQYF.

The V and J genes are TRBV5-1 and TRBJ1-1, with a possible D match to TRBD1 (5 bases). Looked up from germline, CDR1 is SGHRS and CDR2 is YFSETQ. The CDR3 covers 15 residues. Trimming took off 0 bases at V and 4 bases at J, with 13 bases between the two ends. DNA for the CDR3: TGCGCCAGCAGCTTGGGGACCGGGGGAGGCACTGAAGCTTTCTTT. Amino acid sequence: CASSLGTGGGTEAFF. The full variable domain, in which reference TRBV5-1 and TRBJ1-1 provide the parts outside the CDR3, is KAGVTQTPRYLIKTRGQQVTLSCSPISGHRSVSWYQQTPGQGLQFLFEYFSETQRNKGNFPGRFSGRQFSNSRSEMNVSTLELGDSALYLCASSLGTGGGTEAFFGQGTRLTVV.

The sample holds a few counts of this clone. The V call is TRBV4-1, the J call TRBJ1-5; tentatively, D is TRBD1 (5 bases). The V gene lost 0 bases and the J gene lost 9 bases, with 12 bases spanning the gap. The CDR3 runs 14 residues. Germline values: CDR1 MGHRA, CDR2 YSYEKL. In DNA, the CDR3 is TGCGCCAGCAGCCAAGAGTGGGGGAGGGCGCCCCAGCATTTT. It encodes CASSQEWGRAPQHF.